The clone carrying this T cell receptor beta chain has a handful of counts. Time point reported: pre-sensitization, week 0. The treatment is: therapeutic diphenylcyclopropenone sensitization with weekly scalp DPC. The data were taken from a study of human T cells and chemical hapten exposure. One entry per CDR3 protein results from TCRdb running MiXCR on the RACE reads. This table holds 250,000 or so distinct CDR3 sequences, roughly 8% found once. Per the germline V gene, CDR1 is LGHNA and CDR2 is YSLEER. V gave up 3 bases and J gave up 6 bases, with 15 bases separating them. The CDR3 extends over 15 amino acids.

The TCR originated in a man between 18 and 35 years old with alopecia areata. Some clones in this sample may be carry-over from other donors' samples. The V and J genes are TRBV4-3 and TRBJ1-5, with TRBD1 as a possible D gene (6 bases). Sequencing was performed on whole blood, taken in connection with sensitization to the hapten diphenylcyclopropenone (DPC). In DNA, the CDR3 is TGCGCCAGCAGCCAGCGTAGGGGGGGCGGTCAGCCCCAGCATTTT. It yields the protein CASSQRRGGGQPQHF.